This T cell receptor beta chain was captured in a study of blood T cell repertoires in COVID-19. At the level of the study: Samples of COVID-19 (acute and convalescent) were obtained from the United States, Italy and Spain. PBMCs, B-cell-depleted T cells, or T cells provided the cDNA or gDNA that made up the material.

Authors' methods: Cell counts per sample came from amplifying reference gene primers. TCRdb's table, derived via immunoSEQ multiplex PCR, lists solely in-frame clones and lacks some. The DNA gave D and trimming, while V, J and clone size come from that table. The sample includes hundreds of thousands of clones, 83% of them seen just once. The germline V gene has CDR1 SGHNT and CDR2 YENEEA. The CDR3 consists of 14 residues. V shed 3 bases, J shed 3 bases, and the junction held 4 bases outside the gene matches. The sample was peripheral blood. The V and J genes are TRBV11-3 and TRBJ2-7; the match to TRBD1 covers 8 bases. This TCR came from a woman aged 40 to 50 with active or convalescent COVID-19. CDR3 bases: TGTGCCAGCAGCTTGGACGGACAGGGCTACGAGCAGTACTTC. The encoded protein is CASSLDGQGYEQYF.